The rows below give T cell receptor beta chains drawn from one sample of a study of T cells in Graves' hyperthyroidism and ophthalmopathy. TCRdb reanalysed the multiplex PCR reads using MiXCR and keeps one entry per CDR3 protein. This table holds about 460,000 distinct CDR3 sequences, roughly 23% found once. The sequenced material came from blood. These receptors were taken from a woman between 70 and 85 years old with Graves' ophthalmopathy. The CDR3 runs from the conserved cysteine through the conserved F or W. D genes are given only for firm matches. Part of the rows lack a size; the others show once, few, many or a class for expanded clones.

size: many; D: -; V: TRBV12-3/TRBV12-4; J: TRBJ2-5; DNA: TGTGCCAGCAGTTTATTTCAAGGGGTGGAAGAGACCCAGTACTTC; CDR3: CASSLFQGVEETQYF
size: many; D: TRBD1; V: TRBV7-2; J: TRBJ1-5; DNA: TGTGCCAGCAGCTTGTTCGGACAGGGGGCGGGTCAGCCCCAGCATTTT; CDR3: CASSLFGQGAGQPQHF
size: many; D: -; V: TRBV7-2; J: TRBJ1-1; DNA: TGTGCCAGCAGCTTAGCCCCGACAGCGAACACTGAAGCTTTCTTT; CDR3: CASSLAPTANTEAFF
size: -; D: -; V: TRBV4-2; J: TRBJ2-3; DNA: TGTGCCAGCAGCCAAGAATGGGTCGGCACAGATACGCAGTATTTT; CDR3: CASSQEWVGTDTQYF
size: -; D: TRBD1; V: TRBV12-5; J: TRBJ2-3; DNA: TGTGCTAGTGGTTTGGTACATGAGGACAGGGGGCGCAAAGATACGCAGTATTTT; CDR3: CASGLVHEDRGRKDTQYF
size: -; D: -; V: TRBV4-3; J: TRBJ2-1; DNA: TGCGCCAGCAGCCAAGAAGTAGGTAGTCGCAATGAGCAGTTCTTC; CDR3: CASSQEVGSRNEQFF
size: -; D: -; V: TRBV6-1; J: TRBJ2-1; DNA: TGTGCCAGCAGTAGTGAACTCGCGGGCAGAGAACCCTACAATGAGCAGTTCTTC; CDR3: CASSSELAGREPYNEQFF
size: few; D: -; V: TRBV10-3; J: TRBJ2-7; DNA: TGTGCCACTTCCCCCGGGACACCTTACGAGCAGTACTTC; CDR3: CATSPGTPYEQYF
size: -; D: TRBD2; V: TRBV6-1; J: TRBJ2-1; DNA: TGTGCCAGCACTGTCGGACTAGCGGGGTACAATGAGCAGTTCTTC; CDR3: CASTVGLAGYNEQFF
size: -; D: TRBD1; V: TRBV2; J: TRBJ1-3; DNA: TGTGCCAGCAACAGGGGACTTGGAAACACCATATATTTT; CDR3: CASNRGLGNTIYF
size: -; D: -; V: TRBV6-1; J: TRBJ2-1; DNA: TGTGCCAGCAGTGAAACCGGGACCCCTGAGCATGAGCAGTTCTTC; CDR3: CASSETGTPEHEQFF
size: many; D: TRBD1; V: TRBV5-1; J: TRBJ1-1; DNA: TGCGCCAGCAGCTCCGGGACAGGTCGGACTGAAGCTTTCTTT; CDR3: CASSSGTGRTEAFF
size: few; D: -; V: TRBV7-3; J: TRBJ2-3; DNA: TGTGCCAGCAGCCCGGGACACAGGTCAGATACGCAGTATTTT; CDR3: CASSPGHRSDTQYF
size: many; D: -; V: TRBV3-1; J: TRBJ2-3; DNA: TGTGCCAGCAGCCTAAGAGGGGCGGGAACGGAAACAGATACGCAGTATTTT; CDR3: CASSLRGAGTETDTQYF
size: -; D: TRBD1; V: TRBV12-3/TRBV12-4; J: TRBJ2-1; DNA: TGTGCCAGCAGTCAAACAGGGGGTTATTCCTACAATGAGCAGCTCTTC; CDR3: CASSQTGGYSYNEQLF
size: -; D: TRBD2; V: TRBV7-2; J: TRBJ2-5; DNA: TGTGCCAGCAGCTTAGCGCGAGCGGGAGGGCGCGAGACCCAGTACTTC; CDR3: CASSLARAGGRETQYF
size: -; D: -; V: TRBV5-6; J: TRBJ2-1; DNA: TGTGCCAGCAGCTTAGGTGCTAGCTTGGATGAGCAGTTCTTC; CDR3: CASSLGASLDEQFF
size: -; D: -; V: TRBV3-1; J: TRBJ2-3; DNA: TGTGCCAGCAGCCAGCGGGGATCTAGCACAGATACGCAGTATTTT; CDR3: CASSQRGSSTDTQYF
size: many; D: -; V: TRBV28; J: TRBJ2-7; DNA: TGTGCCAGCAGTTTCACGGGGCGAGACGCCTACGAGCAGTACTTC; CDR3: CASSFTGRDAYEQYF
size: -; D: -; V: TRBV25-1; J: TRBJ2-2; DNA: TGTGCCAGCAGTCCCCAGCGGGCCATGAACACCGGGGAGCTGTTTTTT; CDR3: CASSPQRAMNTGELFF
size: -; D: TRBD2; V: TRBV18; J: TRBJ2-1; DNA: TGTGCCAGCTCGCCACTAGCGGACAATGAGCAGTTCTTC; CDR3: CASSPLADNEQFF
size: many; D: TRBD1; V: TRBV6-2/TRBV6-3; J: TRBJ1-1; DNA: TGTGCCAGCAGTTATTCGACAGGGCTCTGGAGGAACACTGAAGCTTTCTTT; CDR3: CASSYSTGLWRNTEAFF
size: many; D: -; V: TRBV10-1; J: TRBJ1-1; DNA: TGCGCCAGCAGTGAATCGGGTCGGGGTGAAGCTTTCTTT; CDR3: CASSESGRGEAFF
size: few; D: TRBD2; V: TRBV6-2/TRBV6-3; J: TRBJ2-4; DNA: TGTGCCAGCAGTTACAAGGTAGCGGGGAGGAACATTCAGTACTTC; CDR3: CASSYKVAGRNIQYF
size: -; D: -; V: TRBV6-4; J: TRBJ1-1; DNA: TGTGCCAGCAGTGACTCGAGACGGGACCGGGCCACTGAAGCTTTCTTT; CDR3: CASSDSRRDRATEAFF
size: once; D: TRBD1; V: TRBV27; J: TRBJ2-2; DNA: TGTGCCAGCAGGCGACAGGGGGCGTCCGGGGAGCTGTTTTTT; CDR3: CASRRQGASGELFF
size: -; D: -; V: TRBV7-2; J: TRBJ2-6; DNA: TGTGCCAGCAGCTTAGGACCGCGGATGGGTTGGGGGGCCAACGTCCTGACTTTC; CDR3: CASSLGPRMGWGANVLTF
size: -; D: -; V: TRBV30; J: TRBJ2-1; DNA: TGTGCCTGGAGGCCGGGACAATACAATGAGCAGTTCTTC; CDR3: CAWRPGQYNEQFF
size: -; D: TRBD2; V: TRBV13; J: TRBJ2-1; DNA: TGTGCCAGCAGGACTAGCGGGAGTGACAGCTCCTACAATGAGCAGTTCTTC; CDR3: CASRTSGSDSSYNEQFF
size: -; D: -; V: TRBV5-4; J: TRBJ2-3; DNA: TGTGCCAGCACACCGAGGGCCGGAACAGATACGCAGTATTTT; CDR3: CASTPRAGTDTQYF
size: few; D: TRBD2; V: TRBV24-1; J: TRBJ2-3; DNA: TGTGCCACCAGTGATTTCACTAGCGGGAGCACAGATACGCAGTATTTT; CDR3: CATSDFTSGSTDTQYF
size: few; D: -; V: TRBV18; J: TRBJ2-1; DNA: TGTGCCAGCTCACAAGCGGATGAGCAGTTCTTC; CDR3: CASSQADEQFF
size: few; D: TRBD1; V: TRBV12-3/TRBV12-4; J: TRBJ2-1; DNA: TGTGCCAGCAGTTCGACAGGGACCTACAATGAGCAGTTCTTC; CDR3: CASSSTGTYNEQFF
size: -; D: -; V: TRBV7-3; J: TRBJ2-1; DNA: TGTGCCAGCAGCTTAACAGTCAACAATGAGCAGTTCTTC; CDR3: CASSLTVNNEQFF
size: few; D: TRBD2; V: TRBV7-6; J: TRBJ2-7; DNA: TGTGCCAGCAGCTTAGCGGGAATAGCGGGGATCTACGAGCAGTACTTC; CDR3: CASSLAGIAGIYEQYF
size: -; D: TRBD1; V: TRBV29-1; J: TRBJ2-3; DNA: TGCAGCGGTGCCAGGGGGCCGACAGATACGCAGTATTTT; CDR3: CSGARGPTDTQYF
size: few; D: TRBD1; V: TRBV6-2/TRBV6-3; J: TRBJ1-4; DNA: TGTGCCAGCAGTTACTCCCGGACAGGCCGCGGTGAAAAACTGTTTTTT; CDR3: CASSYSRTGRGEKLFF
size: few; D: -; V: TRBV19; J: TRBJ1-1; DNA: TGTGCCAGTAGTCCGGGGGGCGGAATAGTCTTGAACACTGAAGCTTTCTTT; CDR3: CASSPGGGIVLNTEAFF
size: many; D: -; V: TRBV7-2; J: TRBJ2-7; DNA: TGTGCCAGCAGCTTAGATCGGACACAGTACGAGCAGTACTTC; CDR3: CASSLDRTQYEQYF
size: -; D: -; V: TRBV9; J: TRBJ2-3; DNA: TGTGCCAGCAGCGCCATCTGGGGAAAGGGCGCAGATACGCAGTATTTT; CDR3: CASSAIWGKGADTQYF
size: few; D: TRBD1; V: TRBV3-1; J: TRBJ2-6; DNA: TGTGCCAGCAGCCACCGCCAGGGGGCGACTGGGGCCAACGTCCTGACTTTC; CDR3: CASSHRQGATGANVLTF
size: -; D: TRBD1; V: TRBV6-1; J: TRBJ2-1; DNA: TGTGCCAGCAGTGATGCAGGGGGCGTCTCCAATGAGCAGTTCTTC; CDR3: CASSDAGGVSNEQFF
size: few; D: -; V: TRBV4-3; J: TRBJ1-1; DNA: TGCGCCAGCAGCCAAGACGTCGTGGGAAGCACTGAAGCTTTCTTT; CDR3: CASSQDVVGSTEAFF
size: few; D: -; V: TRBV19; J: TRBJ1-4; DNA: TGTGCCAGTAGTATCGGCTCTCGGACCGCAACTAATGAAAAACTGTTTTTT; CDR3: CASSIGSRTATNEKLFF
size: -; D: TRBD1; V: TRBV24-1; J: TRBJ1-5; DNA: TGTGCCACCAGTGACTCAGGGGGTCCTCAGCCCCAGCATTTT; CDR3: CATSDSGGPQPQHF
size: many; D: TRBD2; V: TRBV28; J: TRBJ2-7; DNA: TGTGCCAGCAGTCCCCTAGCGGTACCCTACGAGCAGTACTTC; CDR3: CASSPLAVPYEQYF
size: -; D: TRBD1; V: TRBV15; J: TRBJ2-7; DNA: TGTGCCACCAGCAGGGACAGGATCACCTACGAGCAGTACTTC; CDR3: CATSRDRITYEQYF
size: -; D: -; V: TRBV10-3; J: TRBJ2-3; DNA: TGTGCCATCAGCGGGAACACAGATACGCAGTATTTT; CDR3: CAISGNTDTQYF
size: -; D: -; V: TRBV20-1; J: TRBJ1-3; DNA: TGCAGTGCACGCGGACAGCCTGAGCGGACCATATATTTT; CDR3: CSARGQPERTIYF
size: few; D: -; V: TRBV6-5; J: TRBJ2-4; DNA: TGTGCCAGCAGTTACGCCGACCAAAACATTCAGTACTTC; CDR3: CASSYADQNIQYF